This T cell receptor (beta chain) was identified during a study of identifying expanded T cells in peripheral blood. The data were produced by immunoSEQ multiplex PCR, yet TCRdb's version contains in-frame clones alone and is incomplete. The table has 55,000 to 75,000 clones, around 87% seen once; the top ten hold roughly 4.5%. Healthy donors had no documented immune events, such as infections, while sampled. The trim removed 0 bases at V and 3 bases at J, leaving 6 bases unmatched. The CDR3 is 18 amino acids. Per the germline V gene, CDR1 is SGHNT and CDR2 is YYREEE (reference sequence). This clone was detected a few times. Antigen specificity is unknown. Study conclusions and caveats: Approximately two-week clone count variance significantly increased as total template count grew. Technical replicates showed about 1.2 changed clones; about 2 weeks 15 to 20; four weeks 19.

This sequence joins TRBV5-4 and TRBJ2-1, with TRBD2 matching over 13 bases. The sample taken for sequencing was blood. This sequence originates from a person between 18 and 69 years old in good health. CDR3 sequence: CASSLGLAGGNGYNEQFF. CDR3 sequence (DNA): TGTGCCAGCAGCTTGGGACTAGCGGGAGGAAATGGCTACAATGAGCAGTTCTTC.